This entry features one T cell receptor beta chain sequence. This sample was taken from a study of blood T cell repertoires in COVID-19. About the research overall: COVID-19 samples collected from the United States, Italy and Spain covered acute and convalescent phases.

Methods used by the authors: Estimated nucleated cell counts came from reference gene primer amplification. Assay used: immunoSEQ multiplex PCR; TCRdb lists only in-frame clones, some missing. V and J calls and clone size are given by that table; D and trimming were obtained from the DNA. Of around 220,000 clones listed, around nine tenths are singletons. This study enrolled people aged 18 to 89 from roughly 24 US geographic areas. Allocation to cohorts depended on clinical history reported by the participants. CDR1 MGHRA and CDR2 YSYEKL come from the germline V gene. The CDR3 runs to 16 residues. Losses at the gene ends were 4 bases for V and 5 bases for J; bases not matched to a gene: 6.

The chain has TRBV4-1 and TRBJ2-5; 14 bases line up with TRBD2. Sequencing was carried out using PBMCs or T cells enriched from blood (not recorded which). This TCR came from a woman younger than 30 who had recovered from COVID-19. CDR3 in DNA: TGCGCCAGCAGCCCGGGACTAGCGGGAGCCCGGGAGACCCAGTACTTC. Translating gives CASSPGLAGARETQYF.